The T cell receptor (beta chain) described here comes from a study of technical replicates of blood from several donors. TCRdb's table, derived via immunoSEQ multiplex PCR, lists solely in-frame clones and lacks some. In the table there are tens of thousands of clones, about 95% of which are singletons. Germline lookup yields CDR1 SGHDN and CDR2 FVKESK. Losses at the gene ends were 4 bases for V and 5 bases for J; bases not matched to a gene: 7. The CDR3 is 14 residues long. The V gene is TRBV14, the J gene TRBJ1-1; 7 bases match TRBD1. The specimen sequenced was T cells isolated from PBMCs. This sequence was found in a human donor in good health. The chain's CDR3 is CASSRYRGDTEAFF. The CDR3, as DNA: TGTGCCAGCAGCCGATACAGGGGTGATACTGAAGCTTTCTTT.